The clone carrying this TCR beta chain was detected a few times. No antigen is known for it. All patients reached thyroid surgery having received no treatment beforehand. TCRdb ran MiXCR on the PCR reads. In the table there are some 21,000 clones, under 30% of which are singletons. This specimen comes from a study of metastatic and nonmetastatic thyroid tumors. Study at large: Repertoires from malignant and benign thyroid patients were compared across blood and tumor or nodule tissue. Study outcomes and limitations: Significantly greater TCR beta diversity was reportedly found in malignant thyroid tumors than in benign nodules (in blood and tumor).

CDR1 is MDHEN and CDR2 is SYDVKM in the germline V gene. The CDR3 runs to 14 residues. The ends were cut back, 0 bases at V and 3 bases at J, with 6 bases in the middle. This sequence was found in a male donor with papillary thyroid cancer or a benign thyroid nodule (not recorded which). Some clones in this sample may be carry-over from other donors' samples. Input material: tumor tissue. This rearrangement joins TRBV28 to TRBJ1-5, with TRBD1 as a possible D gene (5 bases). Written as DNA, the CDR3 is TGTGCCAGCAGTTTATGGGACACCAATCAGCCCCAGCATTTT. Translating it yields CASSLWDTNQPQHF.